The sample holds a few counts of the clone carrying this T cell receptor (beta chain). Antigen unknown. The V gene end was trimmed by 2 bases and the J gene end by 6 bases; junction bases not matched to a gene: 8. This CDR3 is 16 amino acids long. Germline V gives CDR1 SGHAT, CDR2 FQNNGV. The data stem from a study of STAT5B mutations in CD4+ large granular lymphocyte leukemia. Points from the study as a whole: TRBV06-family usage was enriched in top patient clones (8/27) versus controls (2/35). Main leukemic clonotypes were patient-specific, but roughly 26% appeared at low frequency elsewhere.

Sequencing was at survey level. The method was immunoSEQ multiplex PCR; TCRdb's version includes in-frame clones alone and lacks a portion of them. The repertoire holds about 29,000 clones, with more than 60% as singletons. Sequenced sample: CD4+ T cells from blood buffy coats. This TCR came from a human donor in good health. The rearrangement links TRBV11-2 to TRBJ2-7, with 12 bases fitting TRBD1. The CDR3 nucleotides read TGTGCCAGCAGCTTAATCGCGGGACAGGGGGCCTTCGAGCAGTACTTC. Protein sequence: CASSLIAGQGAFEQYF.